These 4 T cell receptor beta chains share one sample of origin, sequenced in a study of T cells in Graves' hyperthyroidism and ophthalmopathy. Amplified TCR beta CDR3 regions derived from RNA transcripts. Carried out on the TCR CDR3, a first-round RT-PCR used the HTBI primer set. One entry per CDR3 protein results from TCRdb running MiXCR on the multiplex PCR reads. Here the sample spans about 380,000 distinct CDR3 sequences, around a sixth being singletons. The source material was blood. The receptors derive from a young man with Graves' ophthalmopathy.

This clonotype was seen repeatedly, ten times or more. The V and J genes are TRBV2 and TRBJ2-7; 9 bases fit TRBD2. V dropped 6 bases and J dropped 7; count of bases not matched to a gene: 10. The CDR3 loop spans 14 amino acids. CDR1 is SNHLY, CDR2 FYNNEI, per germline. In DNA, the CDR3 is TGTGCCAGCAGGGCGCGGGAGGGGGGGGATGAGCAGTACTTC. Protein sequence: CASRAREGGDEQYF.

Many counts were recorded for this clonotype. The rearrangement joins TRBV5-1 to TRBJ2-1, with D perhaps given as TRBD1 or TRBD2 (5 bases each). CDR3 length: 16 residues. Germline CDR1 SGHRS, CDR2 YFSETQ. V lost 4 bases and J 0 bases, leaving 14 bases between the germline ends. CDR3 sequence: CASSPQGELSYNEQFF. The CDR3 nucleotides read TGCGCCAGCAGCCCCCAGGGAGAACTCTCCTACAATGAGCAGTTCTTC.

This clonotype turned up a few times. The V and J genes are TRBV11-2 and TRBJ2-7; D is uncertain. The CDR3 has 14 amino acids. The V and J ends lost 3 bases and 4 bases respectively, with 13 bases between them. CDR1 is SGHAT, CDR2 FQNNGV, per germline. The DNA of the CDR3 is TGTGCCAGCAGCTTTGCTACAGAAAGGTACGAGCAGTACTTC. It encodes CASSFATERYEQYF.

This clonotype was seen ten or more times. This chain joins TRBV20-1 and TRBJ1-1, with a possible D match to TRBD1 (6 bases). Germline values: CDR1 DFQATT, CDR2 SNEGSKA (reference sequence). The V end was cut by 4 bases, the J end by 4 bases, with 16 bases between. The CDR3 length is 14 residues. CDR3 nucleotides: TGCAGTGCTAATGGGGGGGCTTCTACCACTGAAGCTTTCTTT. It encodes CSANGGASTTEAFF.